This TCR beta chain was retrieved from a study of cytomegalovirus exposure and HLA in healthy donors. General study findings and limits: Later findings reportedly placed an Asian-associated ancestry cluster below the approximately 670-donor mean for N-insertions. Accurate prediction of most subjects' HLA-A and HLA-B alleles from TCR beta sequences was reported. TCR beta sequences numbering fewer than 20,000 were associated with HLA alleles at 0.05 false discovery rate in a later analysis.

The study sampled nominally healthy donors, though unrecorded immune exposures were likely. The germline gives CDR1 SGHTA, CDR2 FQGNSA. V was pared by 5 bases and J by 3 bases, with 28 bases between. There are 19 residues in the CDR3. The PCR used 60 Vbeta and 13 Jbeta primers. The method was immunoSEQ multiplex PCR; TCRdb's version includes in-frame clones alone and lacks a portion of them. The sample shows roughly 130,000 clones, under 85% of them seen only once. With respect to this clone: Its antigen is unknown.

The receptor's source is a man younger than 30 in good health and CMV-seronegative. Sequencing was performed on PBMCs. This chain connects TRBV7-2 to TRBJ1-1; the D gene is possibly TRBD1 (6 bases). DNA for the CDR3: TGTGCCAGCAGCAAGCTTACGGGGGGCCAGGCCCTTTGGCACACTGAAGCTTTCTTT. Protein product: CASSKLTGGQALWHTEAFF.